The sequence of this T cell receptor beta chain was determined in a study of cytomegalovirus exposure and HLA in healthy donors. Notes on the study in general: Presence/absence analyses rested on an assumption that sequencing depth was roughly uniform across donors. In vitro checks showed that three CMV-associated chains really do target CMV antigens. By a later analysis, the bulk of CMV-associated TCR beta chains appeared HLA-restricted.

About this clone itself: What it binds is not known.

The germline V gene has CDR1 SGHTS and CDR2 YDEGEE. V lost 4 bases and J lost 0, with 11 bases in between. The CDR3 covers 15 residues. PCR amplification relied on 60 Vbeta primers (plus 13 Jbeta primers). Source study methods: The count from a later analysis was about 80 million unique TCR beta chains, around 11 million of them shared. The assay was immunoSEQ multiplex PCR, and TCRdb's table has in-frame clones only and misses some. V and J calls and clone size are given by that table; D and trimming were obtained from the DNA. The sample holds about 130,000 clones, more than 8% seen once. V gene TRBV5-8 combines with J gene TRBJ2-1; perhaps TRBD1 as D (6 bases). The sample consisted of PBMCs. The receptor was isolated from a man aged 40-49 years in good health and CMV-seronegative. The CDR3 loop reads CASSPGTFSYNEQFF. In nucleotides, the CDR3 is TGTGCCAGCAGCCCAGGGACATTCTCCTACAATGAGCAGTTCTTC. Drawing the rest from reference TRBV5-8 and TRBJ2-1, the complete variable domain is EAGVTQSPTHLIKTRGQQATLRCSPISGHTSVYWYQQALGLGLQFLLWYDEGEERNRGNFPPRFSGRQFPNYSSELNVNALELEDSALYLCASSPGTFSYNEQFFGPGTRLTVL.